This T cell receptor beta chain was captured by sequencing in a study of cytomegalovirus exposure and HLA in healthy donors. V gave up 4 bases and J gave up 14 bases; unmatched junction bases: 8. There are 12 residues in the CDR3. Germline loops: CDR1 LNHNV, CDR2 YYDKDF (reference sequence). A multiplex PCR was run with 60 Vbeta primers and 13 Jbeta primers. The method was immunoSEQ multiplex PCR; TCRdb's version includes in-frame clones alone and lacks a portion of them. The sample yields around 250,000 clones, 81% seen once. The gene calls are TRBV15 and TRBJ2-1; TRBD1 aligns across 7 bases. The clonotype was recovered from a woman aged 60-70 years in good health and CMV-seropositive. The sample consisted of PBMCs. The CDR3 bases are TGTGCCACCAGCACAACCGGGACAGTAAAGTTCTTC. Translated, it gives CATSTTGTVKFF.